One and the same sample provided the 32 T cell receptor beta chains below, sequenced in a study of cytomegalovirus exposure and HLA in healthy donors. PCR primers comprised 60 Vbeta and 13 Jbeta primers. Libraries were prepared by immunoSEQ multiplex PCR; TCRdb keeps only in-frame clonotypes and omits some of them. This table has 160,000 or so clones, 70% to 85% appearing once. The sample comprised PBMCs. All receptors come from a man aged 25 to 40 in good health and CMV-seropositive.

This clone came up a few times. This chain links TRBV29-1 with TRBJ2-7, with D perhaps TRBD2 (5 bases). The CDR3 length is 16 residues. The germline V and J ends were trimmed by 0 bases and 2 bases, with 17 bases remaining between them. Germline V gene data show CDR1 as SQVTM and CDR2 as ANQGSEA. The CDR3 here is CSVEDDRGKVTYEQYF. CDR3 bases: TGCAGCGTTGAAGACGATCGGGGAAAGGTAACCTACGAGCAGTACTTC.

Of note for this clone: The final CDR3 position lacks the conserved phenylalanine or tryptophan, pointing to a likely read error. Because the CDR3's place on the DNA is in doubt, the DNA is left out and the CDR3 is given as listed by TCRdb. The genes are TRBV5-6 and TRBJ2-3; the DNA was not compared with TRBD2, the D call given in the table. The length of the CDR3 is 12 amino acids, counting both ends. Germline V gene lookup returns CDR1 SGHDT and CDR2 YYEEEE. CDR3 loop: CAVLRDRLAGEG.

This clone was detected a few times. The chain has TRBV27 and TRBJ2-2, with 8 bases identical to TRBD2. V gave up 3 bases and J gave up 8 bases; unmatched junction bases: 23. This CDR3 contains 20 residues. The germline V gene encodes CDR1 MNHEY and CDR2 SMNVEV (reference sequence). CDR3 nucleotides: TGTGCCAGCAGTTTTACGGGACGGGTTAAAGCGGGGGCCGGCTTGGGGGAGCTGTTTTTT. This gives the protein CASSFTGRVKAGAGLGELFF.

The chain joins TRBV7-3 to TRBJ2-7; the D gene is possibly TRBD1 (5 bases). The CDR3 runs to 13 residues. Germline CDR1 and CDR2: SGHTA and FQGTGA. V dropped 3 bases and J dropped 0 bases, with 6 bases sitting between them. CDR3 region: CASSFDSSYEQYF. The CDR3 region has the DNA TGTGCCAGCAGCTTTGACAGCTCCTACGAGCAGTACTTC.

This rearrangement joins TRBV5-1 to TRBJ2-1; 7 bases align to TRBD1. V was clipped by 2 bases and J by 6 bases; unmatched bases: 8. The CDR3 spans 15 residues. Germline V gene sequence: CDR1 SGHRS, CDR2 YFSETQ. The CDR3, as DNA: TGCGCCAGCAGCTTCACGCTCGGGACAGCCAATGAGCAGTTCTTC. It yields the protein CASSFTLGTANEQFF.

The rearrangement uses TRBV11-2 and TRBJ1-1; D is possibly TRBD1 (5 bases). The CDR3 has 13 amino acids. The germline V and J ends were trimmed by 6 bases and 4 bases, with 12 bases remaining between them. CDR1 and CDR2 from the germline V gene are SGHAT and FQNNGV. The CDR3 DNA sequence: TGTGCCAGCAGAAAAGTAGGGGTCACTGAAGCTTTCTTT. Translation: CASRKVGVTEAFF.

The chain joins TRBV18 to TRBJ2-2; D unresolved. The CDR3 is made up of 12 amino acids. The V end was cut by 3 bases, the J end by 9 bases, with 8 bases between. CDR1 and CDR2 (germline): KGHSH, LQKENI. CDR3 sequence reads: CASSPRLRELFF. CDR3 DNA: TGTGCCAGCTCACCTCGTCTCCGGGAGCTGTTTTTT.

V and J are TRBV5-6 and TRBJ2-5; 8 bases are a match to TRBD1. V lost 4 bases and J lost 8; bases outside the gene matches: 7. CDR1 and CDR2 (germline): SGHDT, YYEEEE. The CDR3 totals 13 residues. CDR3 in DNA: TGTGCCAGCAGCACCGGACAGGGAGGAACCCAGTACTTC. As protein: CASSTGQGGTQYF.

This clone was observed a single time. CDR3 DNA: TGCGCCAGCAGCCTCGGAGGGCAAGGCACAGATACGCAGTATTTT. Translating gives CASSLGGQGTDTQYF. V usage is TRBV4-1 and J usage is TRBJ2-3; TRBD2 might be the D (6 bases). Trimming stripped 4 bases from V and 1 base from J, with 12 bases between. This CDR3 region has 15 residues. Germline assignment: CDR1 MGHRA and CDR2 YSYEKL.

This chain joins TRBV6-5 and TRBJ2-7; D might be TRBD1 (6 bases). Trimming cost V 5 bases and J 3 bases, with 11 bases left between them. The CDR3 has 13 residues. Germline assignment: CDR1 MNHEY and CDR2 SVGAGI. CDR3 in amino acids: CASSTGIFYEQYF. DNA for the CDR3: TGTGCCAGCAGTACAGGGATTTTCTACGAGCAGTACTTC.

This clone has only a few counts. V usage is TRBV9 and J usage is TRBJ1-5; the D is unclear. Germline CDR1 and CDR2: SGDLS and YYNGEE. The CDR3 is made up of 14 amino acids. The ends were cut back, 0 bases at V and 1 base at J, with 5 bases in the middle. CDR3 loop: CASSVGASNQPQHF. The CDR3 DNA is TGTGCCAGCAGCGTAGGGGCAAGCAATCAGCCCCAGCATTTT.

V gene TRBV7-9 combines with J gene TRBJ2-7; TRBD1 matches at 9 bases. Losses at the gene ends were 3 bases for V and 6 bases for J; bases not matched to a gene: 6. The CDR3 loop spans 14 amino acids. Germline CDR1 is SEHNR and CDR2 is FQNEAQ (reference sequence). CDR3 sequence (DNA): TGTGCCAGCAGCTTCCCCGGGACAGGGCGCGAGCAGTACTTC. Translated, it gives CASSFPGTGREQYF. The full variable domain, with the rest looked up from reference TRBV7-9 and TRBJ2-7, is DTGVSQNPRHKITKRGQNVTFRCDPISEHNRLYWYRQTLGQGPEFLTYFQNEAQLEKSRLLSDRFSAERPKGSFSTLEIQRTEQGDSAMYLCASSFPGTGREQYFGPGTRLTVT.

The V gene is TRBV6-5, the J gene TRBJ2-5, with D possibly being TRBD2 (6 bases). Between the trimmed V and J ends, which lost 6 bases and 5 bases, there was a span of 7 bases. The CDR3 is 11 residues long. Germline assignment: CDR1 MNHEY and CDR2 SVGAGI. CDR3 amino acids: CASSAGETQYF. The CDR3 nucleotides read TGTGCCAGCAGCGCGGGGGAGACCCAGTACTTC.

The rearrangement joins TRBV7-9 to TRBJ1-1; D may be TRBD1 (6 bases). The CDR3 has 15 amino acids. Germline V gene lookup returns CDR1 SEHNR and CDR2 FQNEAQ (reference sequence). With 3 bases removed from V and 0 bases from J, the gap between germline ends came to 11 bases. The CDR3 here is CASSLGEGVNTEAFF. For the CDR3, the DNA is TGTGCCAGCAGCTTGGGGGAGGGGGTGAACACTGAAGCTTTCTTT.

The CDR3 nucleotides read TGTGCCAGCAGCCGACTCACCACCGGGACAGGGATGTACGAGCAGTACTTC. It encodes CASSRLTTGTGMYEQYF. The V gene is TRBV11-2, the J gene TRBJ2-7; 9 bases map to TRBD1. CDR3 size: 17 residues. Germline V gene lookup returns CDR1 SGHAT and CDR2 FQNNGV. The junction had 15 bases not matched to a gene; V was cut back by 5 bases and J by 4 bases.

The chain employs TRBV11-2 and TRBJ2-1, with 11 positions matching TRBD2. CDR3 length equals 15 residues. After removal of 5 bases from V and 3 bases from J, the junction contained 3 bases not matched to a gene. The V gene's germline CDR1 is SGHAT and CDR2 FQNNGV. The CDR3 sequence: CASSTGLADYNEQFF. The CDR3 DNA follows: TGTGCCAGCAGCACGGGACTAGCGGACTACAATGAGCAGTTCTTC.

In DNA form, the CDR3 reads TGTGCCAGCTCACCGGGACAGGGGACCAACTATGGCTACACCTTC. The encoded protein is CASSPGQGTNYGYTF. The J gene is TRBJ1-2, the V gene TRBV18, with 10 bases fitting TRBD1. The CDR3 loop spans 15 amino acids. Per the germline V gene, CDR1 is KGHSH and CDR2 is LQKENI. With V trimmed by 3 bases and J by 2 bases, 3 bases remained unmatched.

The CDR3 DNA reads TGTGCCAGCAGCACGACAGGGGAAGGCTACACCTTC. This sequence encodes CASSTTGEGYTF. This chain joins TRBV28 and TRBJ1-2; the match to TRBD1 covers 8 bases. This CDR3 comprises 12 residues. The V gene's germline CDR1 is MDHEN and CDR2 SYDVKM. The V gene end was trimmed by 6 bases and the J gene end by 8 bases; junction bases not matched to a gene: 5.

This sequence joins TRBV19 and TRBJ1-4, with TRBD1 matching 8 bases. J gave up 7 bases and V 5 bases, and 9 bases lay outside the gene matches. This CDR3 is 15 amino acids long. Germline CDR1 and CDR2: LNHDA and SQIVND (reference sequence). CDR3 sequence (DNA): TGTGCCAGTAGTTCCCCAGGGGGCGGAGGTGAAAAACTGTTTTTT. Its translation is CASSSPGGGGEKLFF. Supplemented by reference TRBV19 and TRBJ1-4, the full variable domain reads DGGITQSPKYLFRKEGQNVTLSCEQNLNHDAMYWYRQDPGQGLRLIYYSQIVNDFQKGDIAEGYSVSREKKESFPLTVTSAQKNPTAFYLCASSSPGGGGEKLFFGSGTQLSVL.

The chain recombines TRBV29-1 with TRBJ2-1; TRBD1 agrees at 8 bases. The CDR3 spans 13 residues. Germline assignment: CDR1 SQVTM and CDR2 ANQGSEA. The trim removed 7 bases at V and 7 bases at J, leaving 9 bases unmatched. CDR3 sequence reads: CSARTGTGNEQFF. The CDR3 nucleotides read TGCAGCGCAAGGACTGGGACAGGTAATGAGCAGTTCTTC.

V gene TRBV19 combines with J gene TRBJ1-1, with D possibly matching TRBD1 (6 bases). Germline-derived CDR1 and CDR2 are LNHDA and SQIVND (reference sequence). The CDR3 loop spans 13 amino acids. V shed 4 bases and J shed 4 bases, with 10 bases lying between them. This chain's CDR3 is CASSKQGSTEAFF. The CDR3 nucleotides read TGTGCCAGTAGTAAACAGGGAAGCACTGAAGCTTTCTTT.

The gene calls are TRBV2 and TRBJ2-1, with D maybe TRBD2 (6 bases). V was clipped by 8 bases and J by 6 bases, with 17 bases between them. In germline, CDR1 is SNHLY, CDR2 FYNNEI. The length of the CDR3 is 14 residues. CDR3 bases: TGTGCCAGCGGGCTGCCGGGGGAGCTCAATGAGCAGTTCTTC. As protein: CASGLPGELNEQFF.

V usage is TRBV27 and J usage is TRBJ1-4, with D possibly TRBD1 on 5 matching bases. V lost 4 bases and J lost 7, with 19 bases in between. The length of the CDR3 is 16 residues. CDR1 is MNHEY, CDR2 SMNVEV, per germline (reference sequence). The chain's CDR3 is CASSSNLGGAGEKLFF. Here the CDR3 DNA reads TGTGCCAGCAGTTCGAACCTCGGAGGGGCAGGTGAAAAACTGTTTTTT.

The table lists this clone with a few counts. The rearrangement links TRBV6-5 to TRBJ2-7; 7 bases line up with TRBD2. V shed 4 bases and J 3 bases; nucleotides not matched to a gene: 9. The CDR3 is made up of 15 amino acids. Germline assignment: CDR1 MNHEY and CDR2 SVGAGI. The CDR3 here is CASSSPRTRGYEQYF. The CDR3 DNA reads TGTGCCAGCAGTTCGCCGAGGACTAGGGGCTACGAGCAGTACTTC.

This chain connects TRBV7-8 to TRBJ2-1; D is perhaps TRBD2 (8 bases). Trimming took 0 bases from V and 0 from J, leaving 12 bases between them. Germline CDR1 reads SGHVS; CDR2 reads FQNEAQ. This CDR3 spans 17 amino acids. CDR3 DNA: TGTGCCAGCAGCTTAGCCGGGGGGGACAGCTCCTACAATGAGCAGTTCTTC. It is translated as CASSLAGGDSSYNEQFF.

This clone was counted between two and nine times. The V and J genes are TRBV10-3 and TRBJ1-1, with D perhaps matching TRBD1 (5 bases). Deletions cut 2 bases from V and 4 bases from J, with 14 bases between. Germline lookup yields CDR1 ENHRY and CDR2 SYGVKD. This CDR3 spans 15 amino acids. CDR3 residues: CAISEPGGRGTEAFF. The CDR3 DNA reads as TGTGCCATCAGTGAGCCTGGAGGGAGGGGCACTGAAGCTTTCTTT.

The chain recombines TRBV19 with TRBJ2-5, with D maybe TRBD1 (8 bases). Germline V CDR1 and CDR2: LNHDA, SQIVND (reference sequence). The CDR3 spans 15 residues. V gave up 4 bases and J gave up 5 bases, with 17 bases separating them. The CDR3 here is CASSTLDREGETQYF. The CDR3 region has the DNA TGTGCCAGTAGTACCTTGGACAGGGAGGGGGAGACCCAGTACTTC.

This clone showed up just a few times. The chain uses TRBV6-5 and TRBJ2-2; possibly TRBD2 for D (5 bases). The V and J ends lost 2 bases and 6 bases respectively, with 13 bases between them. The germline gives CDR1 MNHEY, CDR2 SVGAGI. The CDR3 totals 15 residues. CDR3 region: CASSYLPGGPGELFF. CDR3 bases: TGTGCCAGCAGTTACCTCCCTGGAGGACCCGGGGAGCTGTTTTTT.

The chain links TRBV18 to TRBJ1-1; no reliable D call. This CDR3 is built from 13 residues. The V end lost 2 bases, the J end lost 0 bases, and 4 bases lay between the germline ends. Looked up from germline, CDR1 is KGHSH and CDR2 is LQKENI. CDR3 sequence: CASSPIVNTEAFF. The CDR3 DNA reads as TGTGCCAGCTCACCAATAGTGAACACTGAAGCTTTCTTT.

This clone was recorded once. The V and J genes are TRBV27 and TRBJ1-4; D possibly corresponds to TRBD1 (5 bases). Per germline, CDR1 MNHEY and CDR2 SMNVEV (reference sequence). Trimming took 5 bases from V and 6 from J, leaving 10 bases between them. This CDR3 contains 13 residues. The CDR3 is CASSARADEKLFF. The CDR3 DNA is TGTGCCAGCAGTGCCAGGGCTGATGAAAAACTGTTTTTT.

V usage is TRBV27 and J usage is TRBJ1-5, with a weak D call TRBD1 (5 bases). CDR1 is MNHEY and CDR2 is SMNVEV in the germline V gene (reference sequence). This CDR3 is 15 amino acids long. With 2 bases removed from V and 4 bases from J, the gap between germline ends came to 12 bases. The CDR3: CASSLQGVRNQPQHF. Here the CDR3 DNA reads TGTGCCAGCAGTTTACAGGGCGTTAGGAATCAGCCCCAGCATTTT.

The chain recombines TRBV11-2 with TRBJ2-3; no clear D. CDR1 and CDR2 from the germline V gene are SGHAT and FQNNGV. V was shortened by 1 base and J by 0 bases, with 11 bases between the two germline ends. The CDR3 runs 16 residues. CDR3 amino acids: CASSLGVVRSTDTQYF. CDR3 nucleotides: TGTGCCAGCAGCTTAGGAGTCGTCCGTAGCACAGATACGCAGTATTTT.